Below are 21 T cell receptor beta chains sequenced from a single sample in a study of graft-versus-host responses after intestinal transplantation. Only in-frame clones appear in the TCRdb table, and some are missing; sequencing was by immunoSEQ multiplex PCR. Here the sample spans approximately 90,000 clones, around 90% being singletons. For these TCRs, the target antigens are not known. Sequences were derived from unstimulated CD4+ T cells sorted from spleen or lymph node cells, sampled before transplant. Receptors originate from a human donor who was the organ donor for an intestinal transplant.

This chain links TRBV9 with TRBJ1-5; D is possibly TRBD1 (5 bases). This CDR3 has 15 residues. V was clipped by 0 bases and J by 1 base, with 8 bases between them. Looked up from germline, CDR1 is SGDLS and CDR2 is YYNGEE. CDR3 loop: CASSVGRGSNQPQHF. CDR3 nucleotide sequence: TGTGCCAGCAGCGTAGGGCGGGGGAGCAATCAGCCCCAGCATTTT.

This rearrangement joins TRBV5-1 to TRBJ2-1; TRBD2 matches at 8 bases. CDR3 size: 16 residues. J was trimmed by 2 bases and V by 4 bases; bases with no gene match: 8. Germline V gene data show CDR1 as SGHRS and CDR2 as YFSETQ. CDR3 protein: CASSPPGGLAYNEQFF. The CDR3 region has the DNA TGCGCCAGCAGCCCCCCCGGGGGACTAGCCTACAATGAGCAGTTCTTC.

This chain links TRBV11-3 with TRBJ2-7; D is perhaps TRBD1 (6 bases). V was trimmed by 7 bases and J by 4 bases, leaving 20 bases between them. The germline V gene has CDR1 SGHNT and CDR2 YENEEA. CDR3 size: 15 residues. CDR3 in amino acids: CASINPGTPFYEQYF. In DNA form, the CDR3 reads TGTGCCAGCATCAACCCCGGGACACCGTTTTACGAGCAGTACTTC.

This chain joins TRBV28 and TRBJ2-5; TRBD1 matches at 9 bases. With 4 bases clipped from V and 1 base from J, the junction kept 4 bases outside the gene matches. This CDR3 is built from 15 residues. The germline gives CDR1 MDHEN, CDR2 SYDVKM. In nucleotides, the CDR3 is TGTGCCAGCAGTTCTGGGACAGGGCTCCAAGAGACCCAGTACTTC. Amino acids: CASSSGTGLQETQYF.

The CDR3 DNA sequence: TGTGCCAGTAGTATTATGGTGGGGACAGCCCGGGGTCGGGCTTTCTTT. Residues: CASSIMVGTARGRAFF. The chain links TRBV19 to TRBJ1-1, with 7 bases matching TRBD1. This CDR3 spans 16 amino acids. CDR1 and CDR2 (germline): LNHDA, SQIVND (reference sequence). Germline trimming cut 3 bases from V and 11 bases from J; bases unmatched to any gene: 18.

The chain combines TRBV10-3 with TRBJ2-4, with TRBD2 matching 9 bases. V shed 0 bases, J shed 13 bases, and the junction held 1 base outside the gene matches. The CDR3 loop spans 12 amino acids. From germline, CDR1 is ENHRY and CDR2 SYGVKD. The CDR3 reads CAISESGTSQYF. In nucleotides, the CDR3 is TGTGCCATCAGTGAGTCGGGGACTAGCCAGTACTTC.

The V call is TRBV6-1, the J call TRBJ1-2; D not resolved. The CDR3 totals 13 residues. Trimming removed 6 bases at V and 4 bases at J, with 12 bases between. Germline-derived CDR1 and CDR2 are MNHNS and SASEGT. The CDR3 DNA follows: TGTGCCAGCAGCTCGACCGGGGTCTATGGCTACACCTTC. It yields the protein CASSSTGVYGYTF.

The rearrangement uses TRBV5-1 and TRBJ1-2, with TRBD1 as a possible D gene (6 bases). Germline V gives CDR1 SGHRS, CDR2 YFSETQ. The CDR3 runs to 15 residues. The V and J ends lost 0 bases and 2 bases respectively, with 11 bases between them. CDR3 nucleotides: TGCGCCAGCAGCTTGGACGCAGGGGCGAACTATGGCTACACCTTC. Translating it yields CASSLDAGANYGYTF.

The chain recombines TRBV5-4 with TRBJ2-5; 7 bases are a match to TRBD1. Matching the DNA end better, TRBJ2-7 makes the J call doubtful. Germline loops: CDR1 SGHNT, CDR2 YYREEE (reference sequence). This CDR3 spans 13 amino acids. CDR3 sequence reads: CASHRDRPYEQYF. The CDR3, as DNA: TGTGCCAGTCACCGGGACAGACCCTACGAGCAGTACTTC.

The chain carries TRBV2 and TRBJ2-4, with 12 bases aligning to TRBD1. Germline V gives CDR1 SNHLY, CDR2 FYNNEI. The CDR3 length is 15 residues. Germline trimming cut 7 bases from V and 8 bases from J; bases unmatched to any gene: 9. The CDR3 DNA sequence: TGTGCCAGCACCCTGGGGACAGGGGGCTCGGACATTCAGTACTTC. It translates to CASTLGTGGSDIQYF.

The V gene is TRBV29-1, the J gene TRBJ2-3, with 8 bases fitting TRBD2. After removal of 4 bases from V and 4 bases from J, the junction contained 7 bases not matched to a gene. The CDR3 has 14 amino acids. From germline, CDR1 is SQVTM and CDR2 ANQGSEA. The CDR3 sequence is CSVGRGLGADTQYF. The CDR3 coding sequence is TGCAGCGTTGGGAGGGGACTAGGGGCAGATACGCAGTATTTT.

This sequence joins TRBV5-6 and TRBJ2-7; 14 nucleotides align to TRBD2. Per the germline V gene, CDR1 is SGHDT and CDR2 is YYEEEE. Losses at the gene ends were 0 bases for V and 7 bases for J; bases not matched to a gene: 3. This CDR3 has 15 amino acids. In nucleotides, the CDR3 is TGTGCCAGCAGCTTGGCGACTAGCGGGGGGGAAGAGCAGTACTTC. This gives the protein CASSLATSGGEEQYF.

The chain recombines TRBV5-4 with TRBJ2-1; TRBD2 might be the D (6 bases). CDR1 is SGHNT, CDR2 YYREEE, per germline (reference sequence). Deletions cut 4 bases from V and 0 bases from J, with 11 bases between. The CDR3 runs 15 residues. DNA for the CDR3: TGTGCCAGCAGCGGGACTCCCGGCTCCTACAATGAGCAGTTCTTC. Translating it yields CASSGTPGSYNEQFF.

This chain uses TRBV5-1 with TRBJ2-5; TRBD2 agrees at 9 bases. There are 18 residues in the CDR3. CDR1 and CDR2 (germline): SGHRS, YFSETQ. Trimming at V came to 2 bases and at J to 3 bases, leaving 14 bases not matched to a gene. The CDR3 is CASSFPRGRRGGEETQYF. The CDR3 bases are TGCGCCAGCAGCTTCCCTCGGGGCCGGCGGGGGGGCGAAGAGACCCAGTACTTC.

CDR3: CASSGQGAGYNEQFF. CDR3 nucleotide sequence: TGTGCCAGCAGTGGACAGGGGGCGGGTTACAATGAGCAGTTCTTC. The chain uses TRBV25-1 and TRBJ2-1; 10 nucleotides align to TRBD1. V shed 4 bases and J 4 bases; nucleotides not matched to a gene: 4. Germline assignment: CDR1 MGHDK and CDR2 SYGVNS. This CDR3 region has 15 residues.

The rearrangement uses TRBV15 and TRBJ1-6; D not resolved. V was clipped by 8 bases and J by 9 bases, with 20 bases between them. Germline assignment: CDR1 LNHNV and CDR2 YYDKDF (reference sequence). The CDR3 extends over 15 amino acids. The CDR3 DNA reads as TGTGCCACCTCTTTGATGAGGGCCAGCGGTTCACCCCTCCACTTT. Its protein product is CATSLMRASGSPLHF.

The rearrangement joins TRBV6-5 to TRBJ2-7, with 9 positions matching TRBD1. The CDR3 is made up of 15 amino acids. Germline V gene sequence: CDR1 MNHEY, CDR2 SVGAGI. With V trimmed by 0 bases and J by 6 bases, 6 bases remained unmatched. The CDR3 DNA reads TGTGCCAGCAGTTACTCGTACAGGGGGCGCTCCGAGCAGTACTTC. This gives the protein CASSYSYRGRSEQYF.

V and J are TRBV27 and TRBJ2-1, with 7 bases matching TRBD1. V dropped 5 bases and J dropped 7; count of bases not matched to a gene: 5. Germline V lookup: CDR1 MNHEY, CDR2 SMNVEV (reference sequence). This CDR3 spans 13 amino acids. In DNA form, the CDR3 reads TGTGCCAGCAGTCCCCTGACAGGGAATGAGCAGTTCTTC. This codes for CASSPLTGNEQFF.

The chain employs TRBV11-1 and TRBJ1-2; D unresolved. CDR3 length equals 13 residues. V lost 3 bases, J lost 5 bases, and 10 bases lay in between. Looked up from germline, CDR1 is SGHAT and CDR2 is FQDESV (reference sequence). CDR3 nucleotides: TGTGCCAGCAGCTTCGGACTATCATATGGCTACACCTTC. This sequence encodes CASSFGLSYGYTF.

V gene TRBV7-9 combines with J gene TRBJ2-7; 11 bases align to TRBD2. This CDR3 is built from 15 residues. J gave up 7 bases and V 6 bases, and 11 bases lay outside the gene matches. The germline CDR1 and CDR2 sequences are SEHNR and FQNEAQ (reference sequence). The CDR3 spells CASSWTSGYLGEQYF. The CDR3 DNA reads as TGTGCCAGCAGTTGGACTAGCGGGTACCTGGGGGAGCAGTACTTC. The full variable domain, with the rest looked up from reference TRBV7-9 and TRBJ2-7, is DTGVSQNPRHKITKRGQNVTFRCDPISEHNRLYWYRQTLGQGPEFLTYFQNEAQLEKSRLLSDRFSAERPKGSFSTLEIQRTEQGDSAMYLCASSWTSGYLGEQYFGPGTRLTVT.

The chain recombines TRBV7-9 with TRBJ1-2, with TRBD1 as a possible D gene (6 bases). Trimming removed 6 bases from V and 9 bases from J, with 20 bases in between. Germline-derived CDR1 and CDR2 are SEHNR and FQNEAQ (reference sequence). The CDR3 sequence is 14 residues long. CDR3 loop: CASRGRTGLVSYTF. In DNA form, the CDR3 reads TGTGCCAGCAGAGGACGCACAGGGCTCGTTAGCTACACCTTC.